Presented here are 24 T cell receptor beta chains from one specimen sequenced in a study of T cell repertoires in cytomegalovirus infection. MiXCR was run by TCRdb on the reads, yielding one entry per CDR3 protein. The sample holds about 260,000 distinct CDR3 sequences, roughly an eighth seen once. The sequencing sample was made of PBMCs. These receptors originate from a human donor in good health (CMV status not recorded). Some clones in this sample may be carry-over from other donors' samples.

The CDR3 bases are TGTGCCAGCAGCCCAATCGGGGACTGGACTAGCGGGATTGGTTCGAATCGCAATGAGCAGTTCTTC. Protein: CASSPIGDWTSGIGSNRNEQFF. The rearrangement joins TRBV2 to TRBJ2-1; 12 nucleotides align to TRBD2. With V trimmed by 6 bases and J by 6 bases, 27 bases remained unmatched. The CDR3 is made up of 22 amino acids. Germline V lookup: CDR1 SNHLY, CDR2 FYNNEI.

This clonotype was counted many times. The V call is TRBV7-2, the J call TRBJ2-7; 7 nucleotides line up with TRBD1. CDR3 length: 13 amino acids. The ends lost 4 bases at V and 1 base at J; junction bases unmatched: 1. Germline CDR1 reads SGHTA; CDR2 reads FQGNSA. This chain's CDR3 is CASSSTGSYEQYF. CDR3 bases: TGTGCCAGCAGCTCGACAGGGTCCTACGAGCAGTACTTC.

This clonotype was detected ten times or more. The genes are TRBV7-3 and TRBJ2-5, with D unresolved. Germline V gene data show CDR1 as SGHTA and CDR2 as FQGTGA. This CDR3 spans 10 amino acids. V lost 7 bases and J lost 10, with 10 bases in between. CDR3 nucleotide sequence: TGTGCCAGCACCAAGAGTTGCCAGTACTTC. Protein product: CASTKSCQYF.

In its sample, this clonotype was seen many times. The chain is built from TRBV5-4 and TRBJ2-1; 12 nucleotides agree with TRBD2. The germline CDR1 and CDR2 sequences are SGHNT and YYREEE (reference sequence). CDR3 length equals 15 residues. J gave up 10 bases and V 4 bases, and 9 bases lay outside the gene matches. The CDR3 sequence: CASSQTSGSSGEQFF. CDR3 DNA: TGTGCCAGCAGCCAGACTAGCGGGAGTTCAGGCGAGCAGTTCTTC.

This clonotype was observed a few times. J is TRBJ1-2 and V is TRBV20-1; TRBD1 is a possible D gene (5 bases). The V end lost 6 bases, the J end lost 0 bases, and 17 bases lay between the germline ends. The CDR3 has 15 amino acids. Germline values: CDR1 DFQATT, CDR2 SNEGSKA (reference sequence). CDR3 bases: TGCAGTGCAAAGGACCCCCAAGGGGCTAACTATGGCTACACCTTC. Translating it yields CSAKDPQGANYGYTF.

This chain uses TRBV20-1 with TRBJ1-4; 12 bases agree with TRBD1. The ends lost 3 bases at V and 7 bases at J; junction bases unmatched: 6. Germline assignment: CDR1 DFQATT and CDR2 SNEGSKA (reference sequence). This CDR3 has 15 residues. The CDR3 DNA follows: TGCAGTGCTAGTGAACCGGGACAGGGGGCTGAAAAACTGTTTTTT. Its protein product is CSASEPGQGAEKLFF.

The rearrangement links TRBV24-1 to TRBJ2-1; D assignment may be TRBD1 or TRBD2 (5 bases each). The CDR3 has 14 residues. The germline V and J ends were trimmed by 3 bases and 7 bases, with 12 bases remaining between them. Germline CDR1 and CDR2: KGHDR and SFDVKD. CDR3 DNA sequence: TGTGCCACCAGTGATGCAGGGACGTATAATGAGCAGTTCTTC. Translated, it gives CATSDAGTYNEQFF.

This clonotype has a count of ten or more. The chain employs TRBV6-6 and TRBJ2-1, with D possibly matching TRBD2 (6 bases). Between the trimmed V and J ends, which lost 2 bases and 0 bases, there was a span of 11 bases. This CDR3 is built from 16 residues. Germline V gene sequence: CDR1 MNHNY, CDR2 SVGAGI (reference sequence). The DNA for the CDR3 is TGTGCCAGCAGTTACGACGGAGGGAGCTCCTACAATGAGCAGTTCTTC. It encodes CASSYDGGSSYNEQFF.

This chain connects TRBV18 to TRBJ1-1; D unresolved. V was cut by 2 bases and J by 4 bases, with 11 bases left in between. The CDR3 has 14 residues. Per the germline V gene, CDR1 is KGHSH and CDR2 is LQKENI. CDR3: CASSPFREGTEAFF. CDR3 coding DNA: TGTGCCAGCTCACCATTTCGAGAGGGCACTGAAGCTTTCTTT.

Concerning this clonotype: A much larger clone differs by one base, so this may be a read error. The chain has TRBV6-6 and TRBJ2-7, with D perhaps matching TRBD1 or TRBD2 (6 bases each). Germline CDR1 MNHNY, CDR2 SVGAGI (reference sequence). The CDR3 has 11 residues. The CDR3 is CASRGQVEEYF. CDR3 nucleotide sequence: TGTGCCAGCCGGGGGCAGGTCGAGGAGTACTTC.

This chain links TRBV6-5 with TRBJ2-7; 9 bases line up with TRBD1. The V and J ends lost 6 bases and 4 bases, in that order; junction bases with no gene match: 13. This CDR3 is 16 amino acids long. Germline V gives CDR1 MNHEY, CDR2 SVGAGI. DNA for the CDR3: TGTGCCAGCAGCCGGAGGTCGGACAGGGGTTTTTACGAGCAGTACTTC. Translating gives CASSRRSDRGFYEQYF.

This clonotype was seen more than once but under ten times. V gene TRBV20-1 combines with J gene TRBJ1-4; D is perhaps TRBD1 (5 bases). CDR3 length: 14 amino acids. The ends were cut back, 6 bases at V and 2 bases at J, with 13 bases in the middle. The germline V gene encodes CDR1 DFQATT and CDR2 SNEGSKA (reference sequence). CDR3 region: CSATLGGTNEKLFF. The CDR3 nucleotides read TGCAGTGCGACTCTCGGGGGGACTAATGAAAAACTGTTTTTT.

This clonotype was picked up many times. The DNA for the CDR3 is TGTGCCAGCAGCTCGGGGGACAGGCCGGATGAAAAACTGTTTTTT. Amino acid sequence: CASSSGDRPDEKLFF. The rearrangement links TRBV7-2 to TRBJ1-4; TRBD1 matches at 8 bases. CDR1 SGHTA and CDR2 FQGNSA come from the germline V gene. After removal of 4 bases from V and 6 bases from J, the junction contained 7 bases not matched to a gene. The CDR3 contains 15 residues.

This clonotype has more than one count but fewer than ten. This chain joins TRBV28 and TRBJ2-5, with a possible D match to TRBD1 (6 bases). The CDR3 is 15 residues long. V lost 3 bases to trimming and J lost 6 bases, with 17 bases between them. CDR1 is MDHEN, CDR2 SYDVKM, per germline. CDR3 protein: CASSFDAGTRKTQYF. CDR3 bases: TGTGCCAGCAGTTTTGATGCAGGGACAAGAAAGACCCAGTACTTC.

The V and J genes are TRBV28 and TRBJ2-7; TRBD2 agrees at 8 bases. This CDR3 comprises 15 residues. Germline V gives CDR1 MDHEN, CDR2 SYDVKM. The J segment lost 3 bases and the V segment lost 6 bases, leaving 10 bases of the junction unmatched. The CDR3 DNA sequence: TGTGCCAGCAGCCCCCCTACTAGCGGCTTCTACGAGCAGTACTTC. It yields the protein CASSPPTSGFYEQYF.

This clonotype has just a few counts. This chain connects TRBV6-2 or TRBV6-3 to TRBJ2-1; weak D call: TRBD2 (5 bases). In germline, CDR1 is MNHEY, CDR2 SVGEGT. Trimming pared 2 bases from V and 4 bases from J, leaving 9 bases between. This CDR3 has 14 amino acids. Here the CDR3 DNA reads TGTGCCAGCAGTTACGACTACAAATACAATGAGCAGTTCTTC. It codes for CASSYDYKYNEQFF.

The rearrangement uses TRBV10-3 and TRBJ1-2, with 12 positions matching TRBD1. The germline V gene has CDR1 ENHRY and CDR2 SYGVKD. V lost 4 bases, J lost 4 bases, and 7 bases stayed unmatched. The CDR3 has 16 amino acids. CDR3 loop: CAISGDRGPDPYGYTF. The CDR3 DNA follows: TGTGCCATCAGTGGGGACAGGGGGCCCGACCCCTATGGCTACACCTTC.

At least ten counts were recorded for this clonotype. The chain has TRBV7-3 and TRBJ2-2, with 9 bases that match TRBD2. The germline V gene has CDR1 SGHTA and CDR2 FQGTGA. The CDR3 is made up of 15 amino acids. The V segment lost 5 bases and the J segment 6 bases; nucleotides outside the gene matches: 7. This CDR3 is CASSKTAGGAGELFF. The CDR3 nucleotides read TGTGCCAGCAGCAAGACAGCGGGAGGTGCCGGGGAGCTGTTTTTT.

This clonotype showed up many times. The chain has TRBV7-3 and TRBJ2-2; D perhaps matches TRBD2 (5 bases). Germline V gene data show CDR1 as SGHTA and CDR2 as FQGTGA. Deletions cut 4 bases from V and 1 base from J, with 7 bases between. CDR3 size: 14 residues. The chain's CDR3 is CASSSSRNTGELFF. The CDR3 coding sequence is TGTGCCAGCAGCTCTAGCAGGAACACCGGGGAGCTGTTTTTT.

In this sample, this clonotype turned up many times. V is TRBV6-1 and J is TRBJ1-1; D may be TRBD1 (5 bases). Germline-derived CDR1 and CDR2 are MNHNS and SASEGT. Trimming took off 5 bases at V and 4 bases at J, with 14 bases between the two ends. The CDR3 totals 14 residues. CDR3 in DNA: TGTGCCAGCAGTTTTACGCCGGGGACCACTGAAGCTTTCTTT. Translated, it gives CASSFTPGTTEAFF.

This clonotype was found many times. The genes are TRBV14 and TRBJ2-1; tentative D call: TRBD2 (5 bases). Trimming cost V 1 base and J 9 bases, with 13 bases left between them. CDR3 length: 14 amino acids. In germline, CDR1 is SGHDN, CDR2 FVKESK. The CDR3 nucleotides read TGTGCCAGCAGCCAAGTCACTAGTTACGGTGAGCAGTTCTTC. It encodes CASSQVTSYGEQFF.

V is TRBV28 and J is TRBJ2-1, with 10 bases identical to TRBD2. The V gene's germline CDR1 is MDHEN and CDR2 SYDVKM. CDR3 size: 16 residues. Trimming at V came to 3 bases and at J to 3 bases, leaving 5 bases not matched to a gene. The CDR3 nucleotides read TGTGCCAGCAGTTTGGGACTAGCGAACGGCTACAATGAGCAGTTCTTC. The encoded protein is CASSLGLANGYNEQFF.

A few counts support this clonotype. Sequence at one end of the junction differs from germline and may be a read error. This chain connects TRBV12-3 or TRBV12-4 to TRBJ1-2, with unresolved D. The CDR3 is made up of 12 amino acids. CDR3 in amino acids: CANSLENYGYTF. In DNA form, the CDR3 reads TGTGCCAACAGTTTAGAGAACTATGGCTACACCTTC.

V and J are TRBV6-6 and TRBJ1-1; D might be TRBD1 (6 bases). Germline V lookup: CDR1 MNHNY, CDR2 SVGAGI (reference sequence). The CDR3 has 15 amino acids. Deletions cut 7 bases from V and 2 bases from J, with 17 bases between. The CDR3 reads CASILTSQGNTEAFF. The CDR3 nucleotides are TGTGCCAGCATACTCACTTCACAGGGTAACACTGAAGCTTTCTTT.